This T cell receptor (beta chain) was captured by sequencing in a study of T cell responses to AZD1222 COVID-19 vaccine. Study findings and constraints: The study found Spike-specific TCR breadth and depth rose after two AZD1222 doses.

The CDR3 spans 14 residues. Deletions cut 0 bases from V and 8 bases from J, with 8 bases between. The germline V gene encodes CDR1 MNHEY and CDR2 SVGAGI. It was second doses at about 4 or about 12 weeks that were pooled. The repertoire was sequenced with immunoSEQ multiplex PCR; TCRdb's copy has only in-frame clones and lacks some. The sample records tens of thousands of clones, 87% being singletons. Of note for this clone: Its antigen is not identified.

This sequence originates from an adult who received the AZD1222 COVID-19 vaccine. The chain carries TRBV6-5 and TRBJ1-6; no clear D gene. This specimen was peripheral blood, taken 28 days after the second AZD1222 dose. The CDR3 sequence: CASSYSYRDSPLHF. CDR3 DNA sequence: TGTGCCAGCAGTTACTCCTACAGAGATTCACCCCTCCACTTT.